The 4 T cell receptor beta chains reported below all come from one sample, sequenced in a study of blood T cell repertoires in COVID-19. TCRdb keeps only in-frame clones here, not all; method: immunoSEQ multiplex PCR. The sample yields 98,000 or so clones, 85% to 90% seen once. Sequencing was done on a sample of peripheral blood. These receptors were collected from a woman aged 55 to 70 in a cohort sampled during active or convalescent COVID-19.

The V call is TRBV5-4, the J call TRBJ2-3, with a weak D call TRBD2 (6 bases). The V gene's germline CDR1 is SGHNT and CDR2 YYREEE (reference sequence). Trimming shortened V by 10 bases and J by 2 bases, and 20 bases separated the two germline ends. CDR3 length: 15 residues. The CDR3, as DNA: TGTGCCCAAGGGATGACGGGAGCGAACACAGATACGCAGTATTTT. This codes for CAQGMTGANTDTQYF.

This clone has a single count. The V and J genes are TRBV18 and TRBJ1-3, with 11 bases identical to TRBD1. This CDR3 has 17 amino acids. Trimming cost V 2 bases and J 1 base; bases outside gene matches: 4. Per the germline V gene, CDR1 is KGHSH and CDR2 is LQKENI. CDR3 loop: CASSPGQGASSGNTIYF. DNA of the CDR3: TGTGCCAGCTCACCAGGACAGGGGGCTTCGTCTGGAAACACCATATATTTT.

The rearrangement uses TRBV2 and TRBJ1-1; the match to TRBD1 covers 9 bases. This CDR3 is built from 19 residues. V was clipped by 3 bases and J by 2 bases; unmatched bases: 16. Germline-derived CDR1 and CDR2 are SNHLY and FYNNEI. The CDR3 is CASSEGRLAHRGLNTEAFF. The CDR3 region has the DNA TGTGCCAGCAGTGAGGGACGCTTGGCCCACAGGGGGCTAAACACTGAAGCTTTCTTT.

The chain combines TRBV5-1 with TRBJ2-1, with 10 nucleotides matching TRBD2. The CDR3 runs to 16 residues. Germline CDR1 is SGHRS and CDR2 is YFSETQ. With V trimmed by 0 bases and J by 8 bases, 8 bases remained unmatched. The CDR3: CASSLEGLAAVDEQFF. The CDR3 DNA sequence: TGCGCCAGCAGCTTGGAAGGACTAGCGGCCGTCGATGAGCAGTTCTTC.